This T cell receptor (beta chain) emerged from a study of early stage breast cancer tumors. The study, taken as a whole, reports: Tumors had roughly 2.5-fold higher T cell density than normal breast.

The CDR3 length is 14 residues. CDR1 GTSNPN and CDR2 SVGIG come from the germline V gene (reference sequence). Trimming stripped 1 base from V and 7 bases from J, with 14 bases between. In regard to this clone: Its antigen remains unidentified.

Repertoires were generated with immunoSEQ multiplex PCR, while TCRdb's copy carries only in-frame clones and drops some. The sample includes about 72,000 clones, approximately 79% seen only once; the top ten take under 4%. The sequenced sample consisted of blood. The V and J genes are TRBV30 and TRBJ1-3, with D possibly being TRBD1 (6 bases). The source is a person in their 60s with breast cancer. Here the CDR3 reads CAWSAAGAGNTIYF. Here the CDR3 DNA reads TGTGCCTGGAGTGCGGCAGGGGCGGGGAACACCATATATTTT.